The 13 T cell receptor beta chains in this list originate from one sample, sequenced in a study of patients and donors after allogeneic stem cell transplantation. TCRdb called the RT-PCR reads again in MiXCR, with one record for every CDR3 protein. The data show roughly 960,000 distinct CDR3 sequences, about a sixth seen once. The sequenced sample was blood, either unsorted or a sorted T cell fraction (not recorded which). These receptors came from a human donor who was either an allogeneic HSCT recipient or a stem cell or donor lymphocyte infusion donor (not recorded which). It is not recorded whose cells these are; they may come from a transplant donor.

V is TRBV7-6 and J is TRBJ2-7; D may be TRBD2 (5 bases). The CDR3 loop spans 15 amino acids. With 0 bases removed from V and 1 base from J, the gap between germline ends came to 10 bases. Germline values: CDR1 SGHVS, CDR2 FNYEAQ. This CDR3 is CASSLARSGSYEQYF. The CDR3 nucleotides are TGTGCCAGCAGCTTAGCGCGCAGCGGTTCCTACGAGCAGTACTTC.

This clonotype was found a few times. This CDR3 reads CSVVQENTGELFF. The CDR3 coding sequence is TGCAGCGTTGTACAGGAAAACACCGGGGAGCTGTTTTTT. The chain couples TRBV29-1 to TRBJ2-2; D may be TRBD1 (5 bases). This CDR3 spans 13 amino acids. Per germline, CDR1 SQVTM and CDR2 ANQGSEA. The V and J ends lost 4 bases and 2 bases respectively, with 8 bases between them.

The chain combines TRBV11-3 with TRBJ1-2, with a possible D match to TRBD1 (6 bases). CDR1 and CDR2 from the germline V gene are SGHNT and YENEEA. This CDR3 contains 16 residues. The V end was cut by 0 bases, the J end by 4 bases, with 15 bases between. The CDR3 spells CASSLDFGGRRYGYTF. The CDR3 coding sequence is TGTGCCAGCAGCTTAGATTTCGGGGGGCGACGCTATGGCTACACCTTC. Full variable domain (rest looked up from reference TRBV11-3 and TRBJ1-2): EAGVVQSPRYKIIEKKQPVAFWCNPISGHNTLYWYLQNLGQGPELLIRYENEEAVDDSQLPKDRFSAERLKGVDSTLKIQPAELGDSAVYLCASSLDFGGRRYGYTFGSGTRLTVV.

This clonotype has only one observation. The chain links TRBV4-1 to TRBJ1-4, with D maybe TRBD1 (6 bases). This CDR3 is 17 amino acids long. CDR1 is MGHRA and CDR2 is YSYEKL in the germline V gene. With 4 bases removed from V and 5 bases from J, the gap between germline ends came to 20 bases. CDR3 sequence: CASSRLQGTDSNEKLFF. The CDR3 nucleotides read TGCGCCAGCAGCCGCCTACAGGGAACCGACTCGAATGAAAAACTGTTTTTT.

This clonotype was detected a few times. This chain connects TRBV2 to TRBJ2-1, with 7 bases that match TRBD2. Germline values: CDR1 SNHLY, CDR2 FYNNEI. The CDR3 runs to 15 residues. The junction had 7 bases not matched to a gene; V was cut back by 3 bases and J by 5 bases. CDR3 coding DNA: TGTGCCAGCAGTGAGGAAGGGAGGGGTAACAATGAGCAGTTCTTC. Its protein product is CASSEEGRGNNEQFF.

This clonotype was picked up a small number of times. The rearrangement links TRBV18 to TRBJ1-2; TRBD1 might be the D (5 bases). Trimming shortened V by 3 bases and J by 8 bases, and 13 bases separated the two germline ends. Germline V gives CDR1 KGHSH, CDR2 LQKENI. The length of the CDR3 is 13 residues. CDR3 protein: CASSPTALQGYTF. Written as DNA, the CDR3 is TGTGCCAGCTCACCGACAGCGCTCCAGGGCTACACCTTC.

The genes are TRBV12-3 or TRBV12-4 and TRBJ2-5; a possible D gene is TRBD2 (6 bases). The CDR3 extends over 13 amino acids. With 5 bases removed from V and 5 bases from J, the gap between germline ends came to 12 bases. For the CDR3, the DNA is TGTGCCAGCAGTCCGGCAGGGACTGAGACCCAGTACTTC. Translation gives CASSPAGTETQYF.

This clonotype was detected only a few times. The rearrangement uses TRBV14 and TRBJ2-1; 8 bases map to TRBD2. CDR3 length equals 14 residues. V lost 6 bases to trimming and J lost 9 bases; unmatched junction nucleotides: 10. CDR1 and CDR2 from the germline V gene are SGHDN and FVKESK. CDR3 protein: CASSHSGGPREQFF. CDR3 nucleotides: TGTGCCAGCAGTCACTCGGGGGGGCCACGTGAGCAGTTCTTC.

This chain uses TRBV25-1 with TRBJ1-4; D unresolved. The CDR3 runs 13 residues. Germline V gene data show CDR1 as MGHDK and CDR2 as SYGVNS. CDR3 DNA: TGTACCAACTTTTCTGCAACTAATGAAAAACTGTTTTTT. It encodes CTNFSATNEKLFF.

V is TRBV10-3 and J is TRBJ1-6; 7 bases line up with TRBD1. Unmatched junction bases numbered 7, after V lost 4 bases and J lost 7 bases. The CDR3 has 15 amino acids. The germline gives CDR1 ENHRY, CDR2 SYGVKD. CDR3 DNA sequence: TGTGCCATCAGTGCGACAGGGAAAGAGAATTCACCCCTCCACTTT. It codes for CAISATGKENSPLHF.

This clonotype was counted between two and nine times. J is TRBJ2-1 and V is TRBV7-3, with no clear D. Germline V CDR1 and CDR2: SGHTA, FQGTGA. The length of the CDR3 is 15 residues. V was clipped by 3 bases and J by 5 bases, with 14 bases between them. In DNA form, the CDR3 reads TGTGCCAGCAGCTTCCAAGGGATTACAAACAATGAGCAGTTCTTC. This gives the protein CASSFQGITNNEQFF.

The chain links TRBV27 to TRBJ1-2; D gene ambiguous. The CDR3 is 18 residues long. Germline values: CDR1 MNHEY, CDR2 SMNVEV (reference sequence). Trimming took off 5 bases at V and 0 bases at J, with 22 bases between the two ends. CDR3 region: CASSPHFLKGRSNYGYTF. In DNA, the CDR3 is TGTGCCAGCAGTCCCCACTTTTTGAAAGGGAGATCTAACTATGGCTACACCTTC.

This clonotype has only a few counts. V usage is TRBV5-6 and J usage is TRBJ1-2, with D maybe TRBD1 (6 bases). Trimming took off 6 bases at V and 7 bases at J, with 16 bases between the two ends. CDR3 length: 13 amino acids. Germline CDR1 is SGHDT and CDR2 is YYEEEE. The CDR3 bases are TGTGCCAGCACGTACAGGGATTTAGGTGGCTACACCTTC. This encodes CASTYRDLGGYTF.